The T cell receptor beta chain under discussion was sequenced for a study of T-cell reconstitution after alpha-beta-depleted transplantation in children. This clonotype turned up a few times. J was trimmed by 5 bases and V by 5 bases; bases with no gene match: 15. The CDR3 has 17 residues. Germline CDR1 is SGHTA and CDR2 is FQGNSA. The library targeted TCRbeta and was prepared with unique molecular identifiers. TCRdb reprocessed the PCR reads via MiXCR and lists one record per CDR3 protein. The profile shows some 500,000 distinct CDR3 sequences, roughly 18% of them singletons. The sample here was PBMCs from the stem cell graft donor, taken from the stem cell graft. The clonotype originates from a human donor who donated a stem cell graft to a child with acute lymphoblastic leukemia. The J gene is TRBJ2-5, the V gene TRBV7-2, with TRBD2 identical over 9 bases. CDR3 nucleotide sequence: TGTGCCAGCAGCGGATGGACTAGCGCCGGGGATATGGAGACCCAGTACTTC. Amino acids: CASSGWTSAGDMETQYF. Based on the CDR3 plus reference TRBV7-2 and TRBJ2-5, the full variable domain is GAGVSQSPSNKVTEKGKDVELRCDPISGHTALYWYRQSLGQGLEFLIYFQGNSAPDKSGLPSDRFSAERTGGSVSTLTIQRTQQEDSAVYLCASSGWTSAGDMETQYFGPGTRLLVL.